The 27 T cell receptor beta chains reported below all come from one sample, sequenced in a study of blood T cell repertoires in COVID-19. This table comes from immunoSEQ multiplex PCR, and its TCRdb copy is limited to in-frame clones, with some not included. The table includes 150,000 to 200,000 clones, roughly 80% detected once. Sequencing was done on a sample of peripheral blood. Every receptor here comes from a woman aged 25-40 years with acute or convalescent COVID-19.

A word on this clone: Other DNA sequences in this sample translate to the same CDR3. This rearrangement joins TRBV27 to TRBJ1-2; 9 bases fit TRBD1. The junction had 4 bases not matched to a gene; V was cut back by 4 bases and J by 1 base. Germline lookup yields CDR1 MNHEY and CDR2 SMNVEV (reference sequence). The CDR3 totals 15 residues. In DNA, the CDR3 is TGTGCCAGCAGTTCGGGACAGGGCCTTAACTATGGCTACACCTTC. Translation: CASSSGQGLNYGYTF.

This sequence joins TRBV5-6 and TRBJ2-7; maybe TRBD1 (6 bases). Germline CDR1 reads SGHDT; CDR2 reads YYEEEE. This CDR3 region has 13 residues. V shed 3 bases and J shed 6 bases, with 13 bases lying between them. The CDR3 spells CASSSPSRGEQYF. The CDR3 DNA reads as TGTGCCAGCAGCTCACCCTCCAGGGGCGAGCAGTACTTC.

The chain joins TRBV27 to TRBJ2-1; D not resolved. The V gene lost 6 bases and the J gene lost 9 bases, with 18 bases spanning the gap. The CDR3 sequence is 14 residues long. The V gene's germline CDR1 is MNHEY and CDR2 SMNVEV (reference sequence). The CDR3 nucleotides are TGTGCCAGCAGAAGTTATTCAAGTCCGCGTGAGCAGTTCTTC. It codes for CASRSYSSPREQFF.

This chain uses TRBV28 with TRBJ2-7; the D gene is possibly TRBD1 (5 bases). Germline V gene sequence: CDR1 MDHEN, CDR2 SYDVKM. Trimming pared 7 bases from V and 3 bases from J, leaving 16 bases between. This CDR3 region has 14 residues. CDR3 sequence reads: CASTSWGTYYEQYF. The CDR3 coding sequence is TGTGCCAGCACTAGTTGGGGCACCTACTACGAGCAGTACTTC.

V gene TRBV7-6 combines with J gene TRBJ1-1, with D possibly being TRBD1 (6 bases). This CDR3 is built from 16 residues. Germline lookup yields CDR1 SGHVS and CDR2 FNYEAQ. Between the trimmed V and J ends, which lost 1 base and 0 bases, there was a span of 12 bases. This CDR3 reads CASSLGIGQMNTEAFF. For the CDR3, the DNA is TGTGCCAGCAGCTTAGGGATAGGACAGATGAACACTGAAGCTTTCTTT.

CDR3 protein: CASSLLAGDEKLFF. CDR3 DNA sequence: TGTGCCAGCAGTTTATTGGCGGGCGACGAAAAACTGTTTTTT. This chain joins TRBV27 and TRBJ1-4; no clear D. This CDR3 spans 14 amino acids. CDR1 MNHEY and CDR2 SMNVEV come from the germline V gene (reference sequence). V was shortened by 1 base and J by 8 bases, with 11 bases between the two germline ends.

The CDR3 is CSVGIGQANQPQHF. CDR3 sequence (DNA): TGCAGCGTGGGGATTGGACAGGCAAATCAGCCCCAGCATTTT. This chain joins TRBV29-1 and TRBJ1-5, with 7 nucleotides matching TRBD1. The germline gives CDR1 SQVTM, CDR2 ANQGSEA. This CDR3 is 14 amino acids long. The V and J ends lost 6 bases and 4 bases, in that order; junction bases with no gene match: 9.

The rearrangement joins TRBV7-8 to TRBJ2-7, with D possibly TRBD2 on 5 matching bases. The CDR3 sequence is 13 residues long. Germline V CDR1 and CDR2: SGHVS, FQNEAQ. Trimming removed 4 bases from V and 6 bases from J, with 13 bases in between. CDR3 DNA sequence: TGTGCCAGCAGCTACAAGCGGACGGTCGAGCAGTACTTC. Protein product: CASSYKRTVEQYF.

With regard to this clone: One end of the junction is discordant with germline, which a read error may explain. This chain connects TRBV25-1 to TRBJ1-2; D might be TRBD1 (5 bases). This CDR3 spans 12 amino acids. Germline CDR1 reads MGHDK; CDR2 reads SYGVNS. The CDR3 region is CASSDSTATHSF. As DNA, the CDR3 is TGTGCCAGCAGTGACTCGACAGCTACTCATTCCTTC.

The V call is TRBV5-4, the J call TRBJ1-1, with D possibly TRBD1 on 5 matching bases. The germline gives CDR1 SGHNT, CDR2 YYREEE (reference sequence). Trimming removed 0 bases from V and 6 bases from J, with 18 bases in between. This CDR3 comprises 16 residues. The CDR3 coding sequence is TGTGCCAGCAGCTTGGAGCAGGGAAGGAGTACTGCTGAAGCTTTCTTT. Residues: CASSLEQGRSTAEAFF.

The chain couples TRBV5-1 to TRBJ2-7; 8 positions agree with TRBD1. The CDR3 runs to 13 residues. J was trimmed by 2 bases and V by 7 bases; bases with no gene match: 5. Germline V gene lookup returns CDR1 SGHRS and CDR2 YFSETQ. CDR3: CASGHRGAYEQYF. CDR3 coding DNA: TGCGCCAGCGGCCACAGGGGGGCCTACGAGCAGTACTTC. The whole variable domain, remainder taken from reference TRBV5-1 and TRBJ2-7, is KAGVTQTPRYLIKTRGQQVTLSCSPISGHRSVSWYQQTPGQGLQFLFEYFSETQRNKGNFPGRFSGRQFSNSRSEMNVSTLELGDSALYLCASGHRGAYEQYFGPGTRLTVT.

The chain employs TRBV27 and TRBJ2-7; D unclear. CDR3 length: 15 amino acids. V dropped 4 bases and J dropped 3 bases, with 16 bases sitting between them. Germline lookup yields CDR1 MNHEY and CDR2 SMNVEV (reference sequence). Here the CDR3 DNA reads TGTGCCAGCAGTTCGCTTCGCGCTGGGCTCTACGAGCAGTACTTC. Encoded protein: CASSSLRAGLYEQYF.

This clone was recorded a few times. Other DNA sequences from this sample encode an identical CDR3 as well. The V call is TRBV9, the J call TRBJ1-6; TRBD1 is a possible D gene (5 bases). V was pared by 0 bases and J by 3 bases, with 7 bases between. This CDR3 has 15 amino acids. Germline V gives CDR1 SGDLS, CDR2 YYNGEE. The CDR3 here is CASSVGQGYNSPLHF. In nucleotides, the CDR3 is TGTGCCAGCAGCGTAGGGCAGGGCTATAATTCACCCCTCCACTTT.

This clone appeared a few times. The chain recombines TRBV7-8 with TRBJ1-4, with TRBD1 matching over 9 bases. Germline CDR1 is SGHVS and CDR2 is FQNEAQ. J lost 7 bases, V lost 1 base, and 4 bases had no gene match. CDR3 size: 15 residues. This CDR3 is CASSLGGTGIEKLFF. The CDR3 DNA reads as TGTGCCAGCAGCTTAGGTGGGACAGGGATTGAAAAACTGTTTTTT.

The rearrangement links TRBV3-1 (or the pseudogene TRBV3-2) to TRBJ2-2, with D possibly TRBD2 on 5 matching bases. CDR1 is LGHDT and CDR2 is YNNKEL in the germline V gene (reference sequence). This CDR3 has 16 residues. Deletions cut 4 bases from V and 5 bases from J, with 17 bases between. The CDR3 protein is CASSPNGLLFTGELFF. The DNA of the CDR3 is TGTGCCAGCAGCCCAAACGGACTTCTTTTTACCGGGGAGCTGTTTTTT.

The V gene is TRBV28, the J gene TRBJ1-5; D gene uncertain. Per germline, CDR1 MDHEN and CDR2 SYDVKM. The CDR3 has 11 amino acids. Trimming removed 6 bases at V and 6 bases at J, with 6 bases between. The CDR3 coding sequence is TGTGCCAGCAGGGGAGGTCAGCCCCAGCATTTT. Its protein product is CASRGGQPQHF. Full variable domain (rest looked up from reference TRBV28 and TRBJ1-5): DVKVTQSSRYLVKRTGEKVFLECVQDMDHENMFWYRQDPGLGLRLIYFSYDVKMKEKGDIPEGYSVSREKKERFSLILESASTNQTSMYLCASRGGQPQHFGDGTRLSIL.

This clone was observed a handful of times. The chain has TRBV5-1 and TRBJ2-5; a weak D match, TRBD2 (5 bases). The CDR3 has 14 amino acids. The V gene lost 3 bases and the J gene lost 5 bases, with 14 bases spanning the gap. From germline, CDR1 is SGHRS and CDR2 YFSETQ. The CDR3 DNA reads TGCGCCAGCAGCTCGGGGTCGGGCAGGGAGACCCAGTACTTC. Protein product: CASSSGSGRETQYF.

V and J are TRBV11-3 and TRBJ2-1; tentative D call: TRBD2 (6 bases). CDR1 SGHNT and CDR2 YENEEA come from the germline V gene. V gave up 3 bases and J gave up 0 bases, with 12 bases separating them. CDR3 length: 16 residues. The CDR3 nucleotides are TGTGCCAGCAGCTTGGGCGGGACCAGCTCCTACAATGAGCAGTTCTTC. This encodes CASSLGGTSSYNEQFF.

J is TRBJ1-2 and V is TRBV7-2; 8 bases are a match to TRBD1. The length of the CDR3 is 14 residues. J gave up 7 bases and V 1 base, and 5 bases lay outside the gene matches. Germline assignment: CDR1 SGHTA and CDR2 FQGNSA. For the CDR3, the DNA is TGTGCCAGCAGCTTAGGACAGGGGAGGAGTGGCTACACCTTC. Translated: CASSLGQGRSGYTF. Drawing the rest from reference TRBV7-2 and TRBJ1-2, the complete variable domain is GAGVSQSPSNKVTEKGKDVELRCDPISGHTALYWYRQSLGQGLEFLIYFQGNSAPDKSGLPSDRFSAERTGGSVSTLTIQRTQQEDSAVYLCASSLGQGRSGYTFGSGTRLTVV.

The V and J genes are TRBV5-4 and TRBJ1-1; 9 bases fit TRBD1. This CDR3 comprises 16 residues. V gave up 4 bases and J gave up 1 base; unmatched junction bases: 8. Germline loops: CDR1 SGHNT, CDR2 YYREEE (reference sequence). The DNA for the CDR3 is TGTGCCAGCAGCAGGGACAGGGAGCGGGCGAACACTGAAGCTTTCTTT. This codes for CASSRDRERANTEAFF.

This chain's CDR3 is CASSVVIREPHEQYF. Written as DNA, the CDR3 is TGTGCCAGCAGCGTAGTAATCCGGGAACCCCACGAGCAGTACTTC. This rearrangement joins TRBV9 to TRBJ2-7, with D tentatively TRBD2 (5 bases). Germline V gene lookup returns CDR1 SGDLS and CDR2 YYNGEE. Trimming cost V 0 bases and J 5 bases, with 15 bases left between them. There are 15 residues in the CDR3.

The V gene is TRBV6-6, the J gene TRBJ2-3; no reliable D call. CDR1 and CDR2 (germline): MNHNY, SVGAGI (reference sequence). This CDR3 comprises 11 residues. With 5 bases removed from V and 4 bases from J, the gap between germline ends came to 4 bases. The CDR3 reads CASSIADTQYF. The CDR3 bases are TGTGCCAGCAGTATAGCAGATACGCAGTATTTT.

The J gene is TRBJ2-5, the V gene TRBV27; D remains ambiguous. From germline, CDR1 is MNHEY and CDR2 SMNVEV (reference sequence). The CDR3 runs 13 residues. The V end lost 2 bases, the J end lost 4 bases, and 8 bases lay between the germline ends. The DNA for the CDR3 is TGTGCCAGCAGTTTAGAGGCGAGAGAGACCCAGTACTTC. Translated, it gives CASSLEARETQYF.

Here the CDR3 DNA reads TGCGCCAGCAGCTACGGACAGAACTACGAGCAGTACTTC. Amino acids: CASSYGQNYEQYF. The gene calls are TRBV5-1 and TRBJ2-7, with a possible D match to TRBD1 (6 bases). CDR1 is SGHRS and CDR2 is YFSETQ in the germline V gene. CDR3 length: 13 amino acids. Trimming removed 3 bases at V and 3 bases at J, with 10 bases between.

This clone showed up just once. The chain links TRBV5-1 to TRBJ1-6; perhaps TRBD1 as D (5 bases). CDR1 and CDR2 (germline): SGHRS, YFSETQ. Trimming cost V 0 bases and J 10 bases, with 17 bases left between them. The CDR3 contains 16 residues. CDR3 nucleotide sequence: TGCGCCAGCAGCTTGGCCGTTGGATCCCGGGGGTCACCCCTCCACTTT. Residues: CASSLAVGSRGSPLHF.

This chain uses TRBV18 with TRBJ1-5, with TRBD1 matching 8 bases. The CDR3 is 12 amino acids. V dropped 5 bases and J dropped 10; count of bases not matched to a gene: 4. Germline loops: CDR1 KGHSH, CDR2 LQKENI. The CDR3 nucleotides are TGTGCCAGCTCAACGGACAGGGCTCCCCAGCATTTT. Its translation is CASSTDRAPQHF.

In nucleotides, the CDR3 is TGTGCCAGCAGCTTAGCCCGCCTTGGCGAAAAACTGTTTTTT. Protein sequence: CASSLARLGEKLFF. The chain joins TRBV7-2 to TRBJ1-4; no reliable D call. Germline V CDR1 and CDR2: SGHTA, FQGNSA. There are 14 residues in the CDR3. Trimming took 0 bases from V and 8 from J, leaving 10 bases between them.